The entry that follows covers one T cell receptor (beta chain) sequence. The data originate from a study of stem cell transplantation in POMP-related autoinflammatory disease. PRAID combined immunodeficiency and autoinflammation. Sequencing was performed with immunoSEQ multiplex PCR; in TCRdb, only in-frame clones are kept and a portion is missing. In the table there are tens of thousands of clones, roughly 93% of which are singletons. The clonotype originates from a human patient with POMP-related autoinflammation and immune dysregulation (PRAID). The graft donor may have contributed some T cells. The sequencing used CD4+ T cells from PBMCs, collected after stem cell transplantation.

CDR3 amino acids: CASSPITSSYEQYF. CDR3 coding DNA: TGTGCCAGCTCACCGATTACAAGCTCCTACGAGCAGTACTTC. V gene TRBV18 combines with J gene TRBJ2-7; D unclear. This CDR3 is 14 amino acids long. The V end was cut by 3 bases, the J end by 0 bases, with 9 bases between. CDR1 and CDR2 from the germline V gene are KGHSH and LQKENI.